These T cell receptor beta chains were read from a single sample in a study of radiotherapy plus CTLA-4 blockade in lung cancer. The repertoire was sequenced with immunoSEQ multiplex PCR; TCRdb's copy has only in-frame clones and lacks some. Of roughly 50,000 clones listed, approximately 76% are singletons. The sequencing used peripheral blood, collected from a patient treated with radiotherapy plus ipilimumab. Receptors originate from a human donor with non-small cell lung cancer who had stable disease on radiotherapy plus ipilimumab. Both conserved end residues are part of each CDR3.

CDR3aa: CASSPGETTEAFF; v_gene: TRBV7-2; j_gene: TRBJ1-1
CDR3aa: CASSFGRSGQGAGGYTF; v_gene: TRBV5-1; j_gene: TRBJ1-2
CDR3aa: CASSLSGTTNTEAFF; v_gene: TRBV5-4; j_gene: TRBJ1-1
CDR3aa: CASSSLADQPQHF; v_gene: TRBV6-6; j_gene: TRBJ1-5
CDR3aa: CASSPLGTNNEQFF; v_gene: TRBV18; j_gene: TRBJ2-1
CDR3aa: CASSEHIGDDYTF; v_gene: TRBV6-1; j_gene: TRBJ1-2
CDR3aa: CASRTGGPLNTGELFF; v_gene: TRBV2; j_gene: TRBJ2-2
CDR3aa: CAIRDSKLYGYTF; v_gene: TRBV2; j_gene: TRBJ1-2
CDR3aa: CASSRSTEAFF; v_gene: TRBV7-2; j_gene: TRBJ1-1
CDR3aa: CSDRDTGHNEQFF; v_gene: TRBV29-1; j_gene: TRBJ2-1
CDR3aa: CASSETGPRETQYF; v_gene: TRBV2; j_gene: TRBJ2-5
CDR3aa: CASSPPVSVSNQPQHF; v_gene: TRBV7-8; j_gene: TRBJ1-5
CDR3aa: CASSTLPRGHYGYTF; v_gene: TRBV28; j_gene: TRBJ1-2
CDR3aa: CASRRQAGGNIQYF; v_gene: TRBV7-2; j_gene: TRBJ2-4
CDR3aa: CASSRPGTATGQETQYF; v_gene: TRBV28; j_gene: TRBJ2-5
CDR3aa: CASQRDGSSTDTQYF; v_gene: TRBV5-1; j_gene: TRBJ2-3
CDR3aa: CASSSRSRSGELFF; v_gene: TRBV14; j_gene: TRBJ2-2
CDR3aa: CASSYGTGYTGELFF; v_gene: TRBV6-5; j_gene: TRBJ2-2
CDR3aa: CASSIGYDRDYGYTF; v_gene: TRBV19; j_gene: TRBJ1-2
CDR3aa: CASSNRDELFF; v_gene: TRBV6-6; j_gene: TRBJ2-2
CDR3aa: CASSPGPNSPLHF; v_gene: TRBV5-5; j_gene: TRBJ1-6
CDR3aa: CASSAAGTDDTGELFF; v_gene: TRBV9; j_gene: TRBJ2-2
CDR3aa: CASSGITDTQYF; v_gene: TRBV2; j_gene: TRBJ2-3
CDR3aa: CASSPSQGGETQYF; v_gene: TRBV5-1; j_gene: TRBJ2-5
CDR3aa: CASSPIQGANVLTF; v_gene: TRBV5-1; j_gene: TRBJ2-6
CDR3aa: CASSLTVNTEAFF; v_gene: TRBV19; j_gene: TRBJ1-1
CDR3aa: CASSYSSNYGYTF; v_gene: TRBV6-5; j_gene: TRBJ1-2
CDR3aa: CASSPRSQADYGYTF; v_gene: TRBV18; j_gene: TRBJ1-2